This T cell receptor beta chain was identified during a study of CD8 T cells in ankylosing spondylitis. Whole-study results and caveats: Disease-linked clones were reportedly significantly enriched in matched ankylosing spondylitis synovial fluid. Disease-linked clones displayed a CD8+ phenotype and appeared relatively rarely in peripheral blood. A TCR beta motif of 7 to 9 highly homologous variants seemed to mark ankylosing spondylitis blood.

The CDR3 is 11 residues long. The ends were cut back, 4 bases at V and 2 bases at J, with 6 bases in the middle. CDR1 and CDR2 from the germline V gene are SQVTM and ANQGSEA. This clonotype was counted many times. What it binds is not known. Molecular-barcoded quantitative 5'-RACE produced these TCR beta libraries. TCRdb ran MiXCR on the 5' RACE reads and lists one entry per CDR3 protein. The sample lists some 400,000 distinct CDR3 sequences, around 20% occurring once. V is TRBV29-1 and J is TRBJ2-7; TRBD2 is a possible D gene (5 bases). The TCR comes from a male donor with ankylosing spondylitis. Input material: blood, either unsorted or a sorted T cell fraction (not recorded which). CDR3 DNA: TGCAGCGTTGTCGGGACCTACGAGCAGTACTTC. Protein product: CSVVGTYEQYF.